These 15 T cell receptor beta chains came from one sample sequenced in a study of CD8 T cells in ankylosing spondylitis. TCRdb ran MiXCR on the 5' RACE reads and lists one entry per CDR3 protein. The sample carries 200,000 to 300,000 distinct CDR3 sequences, over 8.5% recorded once. Sequenced input: blood, either unsorted or a sorted T cell fraction (not recorded which). The receptors were gathered from a male donor with ankylosing spondylitis or in good health (not recorded which).

In this sample, this clonotype turned up many times. The chain combines TRBV6-6 with TRBJ2-1; 9 nucleotides agree with TRBD2. The germline CDR1 and CDR2 sequences are MNHNY and SVGAGI (reference sequence). With 3 bases clipped from V and 10 bases from J, the junction kept 10 bases outside the gene matches. This CDR3 region has 15 residues. CDR3 amino acids: CASSYLAGGQEEQFF. The CDR3, as DNA: TGTGCCAGCAGTTATTTGGCGGGGGGGCAAGAGGAGCAGTTCTTC.

V gene TRBV7-9 combines with J gene TRBJ2-2; D gene unclear. Germline V gene sequence: CDR1 SEHNR, CDR2 FQNEAQ (reference sequence). The CDR3 contains 14 residues. The V end was cut by 8 bases, the J end by 1 base, with 11 bases between. CDR3 sequence (DNA): TGTGCCAGCGGCCCTCAAGGGAACACCGGGGAGCTGTTTTTT. Its translation is CASGPQGNTGELFF.

This clonotype was seen at least ten times. This sequence joins TRBV5-1 and TRBJ2-2, with D maybe TRBD2 (5 bases). With 4 bases removed from V and 0 bases from J, the gap between germline ends came to 13 bases. CDR1 is SGHRS, CDR2 YFSETQ, per germline. The CDR3 is 16 amino acids. CDR3 nucleotides: TGCGCCAGCAGCCTGAGCGGCACTGCGAACACCGGGGAGCTGTTTTTT. Encoded protein: CASSLSGTANTGELFF.

This clonotype has at least ten counts. The rearrangement links TRBV9 to TRBJ2-1, with 10 bases fitting TRBD2. V was clipped by 0 bases and J by 3 bases; unmatched bases: 0. Germline V gives CDR1 SGDLS, CDR2 YYNGEE. The CDR3 has 15 residues. The CDR3 bases are TGTGCCAGCAGCGTAGCTAGCGGGGGCTACAATGAGCAGTTCTTC. It encodes CASSVASGGYNEQFF.

This clonotype was recorded many times. The chain is built from TRBV7-8 and TRBJ1-5; D possibly corresponds to TRBD1 (6 bases). Trimming removed 3 bases from V and 4 bases from J, with 16 bases in between. CDR3 length equals 16 residues. Germline values: CDR1 SGHVS, CDR2 FQNEAQ. The CDR3 sequence is CASSLGDRGRNQPQHF. The DNA for the CDR3 is TGTGCCAGCAGCTTGGGTGATAGGGGGAGAAATCAGCCCCAGCATTTT.

V usage is TRBV7-2 and J usage is TRBJ2-1; D possibly uses TRBD1 or TRBD2 (5 bases each). V lost 6 bases and J lost 7, with 16 bases in between. CDR1 and CDR2 (germline): SGHTA, FQGNSA. The CDR3 totals 14 residues. CDR3 nucleotide sequence: TGTGCCAGCAGGGCTTGGGACCGACCTAATGAGCAGTTCTTC. It encodes CASRAWDRPNEQFF.

This clonotype was detected many times. This rearrangement joins TRBV19 to TRBJ2-1; D not certain. Germline lookup yields CDR1 LNHDA and CDR2 SQIVND (reference sequence). V lost 3 bases to trimming and J lost 7 bases, with 10 bases between them. The CDR3 is made up of 13 amino acids. The CDR3: CASSINSLNEQFF. Written as DNA, the CDR3 is TGTGCCAGTAGTATTAACAGCCTGAATGAGCAGTTCTTC.

The V and J genes are TRBV19 and TRBJ1-6; the D is unclear. CDR3 length: 16 residues. The germline gives CDR1 LNHDA, CDR2 SQIVND (reference sequence). V dropped 7 bases and J dropped 6 bases, with 19 bases sitting between them. CDR3 bases: TGTGCCAGTAAGTCTCTCCTCCGAGCGGCTAATTCACCCCTCCACTTT. Translated: CASKSLLRAANSPLHF.

This clonotype came up many times. The rearrangement joins TRBV3-1 to TRBJ2-7; D uncertain. Trimming stripped 1 base from V and 2 bases from J, with 0 bases between. The CDR3 is 11 amino acids. CDR1 and CDR2 from the germline V gene are LGHDT and YNNKEL (reference sequence). CDR3 bases: TGTGCCAGCAGCCAAGCCTACGAGCAGTACTTC. Translation: CASSQAYEQYF.

This clonotype was observed a handful of times. The genes are TRBV5-1 and TRBJ1-6, with D hard to call. CDR1 is SGHRS and CDR2 is YFSETQ in the germline V gene. Trimming took off 0 bases at V and 11 bases at J, with 6 bases between the two ends. The CDR3 has 12 amino acids. The CDR3 is CASSLDGAPLHF. The CDR3 coding sequence is TGCGCCAGCAGCTTGGATGGTGCACCCCTCCACTTT.

In its sample, this clonotype was seen a few times. V is TRBV7-9 and J is TRBJ1-1, with D possibly being TRBD1 (6 bases). This CDR3 comprises 15 residues. Germline V gene data show CDR1 as SEHNR and CDR2 as FQNEAQ (reference sequence). V was pared by 0 bases and J by 3 bases, with 11 bases between. For the CDR3, the DNA is TGTGCCAGCAGCTTAGCACAGGGTGGGGACACTGAAGCTTTCTTT. Translated: CASSLAQGGDTEAFF.

This clonotype showed up many times. The J gene is TRBJ2-1, the V gene TRBV28; the D gene could be TRBD1 or TRBD2 (5 bases each). Germline loops: CDR1 MDHEN, CDR2 SYDVKM. The V gene lost 7 bases and the J gene lost 3 bases, with 13 bases spanning the gap. The CDR3 is 14 amino acids. The CDR3 DNA reads as TGTGCCAGCAAGGGGCAAGGGAGCTACAATGAGCAGTTCTTC. This encodes CASKGQGSYNEQFF.

This clonotype was picked up many times. This chain links TRBV9 with TRBJ2-1, with 9 positions matching TRBD2. The germline V gene encodes CDR1 SGDLS and CDR2 YYNGEE. The CDR3 consists of 15 residues. V lost 0 bases to trimming and J lost 2 bases; unmatched junction nucleotides: 0. CDR3 coding DNA: TGTGCCAGCAGCGTAGGCGGGAGGGCCTACAATGAGCAGTTCTTC. It is translated as CASSVGGRAYNEQFF.

This clonotype showed up many times. The chain recombines TRBV20-1 with TRBJ2-1; a possible D gene is TRBD2 (5 bases). The germline CDR1 and CDR2 sequences are DFQATT and SNEGSKA (reference sequence). V gave up 4 bases and J gave up 2 bases, with 12 bases separating them. The length of the CDR3 is 14 residues. The CDR3 here is CSANPLGAYNEQFF. The CDR3 DNA reads as TGCAGTGCTAACCCCCTCGGGGCCTACAATGAGCAGTTCTTC.

As to this clonotype: A much more abundant neighbour one base away suggests this may be a read error. The V call is TRBV7-2, the J call TRBJ2-2, with D possibly called TRBD1 or TRBD2 (6 bases each). Germline CDR1 SGHTA, CDR2 FQGNSA. This CDR3 has 16 amino acids. CDR3 sequence (DNA): TGTGCCAGCAGCTTCAGGGGTGTTGTAAACACCGGGGGGCTGTTTTTT. This encodes CASSFRGVVNTGGLFF.